Below are 11 T cell receptor beta chains sequenced from a single sample in a study of blood T cell repertoires in COVID-19 (dated by TCRdb to about 2020). The library was built by means of the immunoSEQ multiplex PCR assay. TCRdb took over this immuneACCESS table, retaining in-frame rearrangements with V and J assigned. Such tables are incomplete; in checked studies, under half of the missing clones stem from an unresolved V gene, and the remainder is unexplained. The sample table holds about 500,000 clones, of which roughly 89% were seen once. The ten largest clones take up over 0.7% of the sample. Sample: peripheral blood. These receptors were obtained from a man between 18 and 35 years old with COVID-19, enrolled during active disease.

The chain is built from TRBV19 and TRBJ2-7; possible D gene TRBD1, 6 bases. V was clipped by 6 bases and J by 6 bases, with 18 bases between them. This CDR3 spans 14 amino acids. Per germline, CDR1 LNHDA and CDR2 SQIVND (reference sequence). CDR3 protein: CASSDYAPQGEQYF. The CDR3 DNA reads as TGTGCCAGTAGCGATTATGCCCCACAGGGCGAGCAGTACTTC.

This sequence joins TRBV27 and TRBJ2-7; TRBD2 matches 14 bases. V was pared by 6 bases and J by 6 bases, with 10 bases of the junction left unmatched. CDR3 length: 16 residues. Per the germline V gene, CDR1 is MNHEY and CDR2 is SMNVEV (reference sequence). The DNA of the CDR3 is TGTGCCAGCAGCCCTGGGACTAGCGGGAGCTGGGGCGAGCAGTACTTC. Encoded protein: CASSPGTSGSWGEQYF.

This clone was observed once. The chain employs TRBV15 and TRBJ1-6, with a tentative D call TRBD1 (6 bases). Germline loops: CDR1 LNHNV, CDR2 YYDKDF (reference sequence). V shed 0 bases and J shed 4 bases, with 10 bases lying between them. The CDR3 is 16 amino acids. The CDR3 spells CATSRELRGYNSPLHF. The CDR3 DNA reads TGTGCCACCAGCAGAGAGTTAAGGGGGTATAATTCACCCCTCCACTTT.

V gene TRBV7-8 combines with J gene TRBJ2-1; 12 nucleotides agree with TRBD2. After removal of 0 bases from V and 9 bases from J, the junction contained 6 bases not matched to a gene. The germline V gene encodes CDR1 SGHVS and CDR2 FQNEAQ. The CDR3 covers 16 residues. DNA for the CDR3: TGTGCCAGCAGCTTAGCGCCTAGCGGGAGGGGTAGTGAGCAGTTCTTC. Translation: CASSLAPSGRGSEQFF.

The rearrangement uses TRBV20-1 and TRBJ1-2; 9 bases fit TRBD1. Germline CDR1 and CDR2: DFQATT and SNEGSKA (reference sequence). The CDR3 covers 13 residues. Trimming took 3 bases from V and 8 from J; bases not matched to a gene: 7. The CDR3 nucleotides read TGCAGTGCTAGTCACAGGGGGCGGAAGGGCTACACCTTC. Translated, it gives CSASHRGRKGYTF.

This clone was counted a single time. In nucleotides, the CDR3 is TGTGCCACCAGTGAGGGCGGCGGGATCACAGATACGCAGTATTTT. Translating gives CATSEGGGITDTQYF. The J gene is TRBJ2-3, the V gene TRBV24-1, with D possibly being TRBD2 (6 bases). The CDR3 sequence is 15 residues long. V lost 4 bases and J 2 bases, leaving 12 bases between the germline ends. CDR1 is KGHDR and CDR2 is SFDVKD in the germline V gene.

V gene TRBV5-1 combines with J gene TRBJ1-1, with 7 bases fitting TRBD1. With 6 bases clipped from V and 0 bases from J, the junction kept 8 bases outside the gene matches. The CDR3 has 15 residues. Germline assignment: CDR1 SGHRS and CDR2 YFSETQ. CDR3 sequence: CASTPSTGVNTEAFF. The CDR3 nucleotides read TGCGCCAGCACGCCATCTACAGGGGTGAACACTGAAGCTTTCTTT.

J is TRBJ2-6 and V is TRBV15; TRBD1 matches 8 bases. Germline-derived CDR1 and CDR2 are LNHNV and YYDKDF (reference sequence). CDR3 size: 18 residues. Trimming cost V 5 bases and J 2 bases; bases outside gene matches: 11. In DNA form, the CDR3 reads TGTGCCACCAGCGAATCCGGGACAGGTCTTACTGGGGCCAACGTCCTGACTTTC. Protein: CATSESGTGLTGANVLTF.

The V gene is TRBV11-2, the J gene TRBJ2-5; tentative D call: TRBD2 (5 bases). Germline assignment: CDR1 SGHAT and CDR2 FQNNGV. Trimming took 2 bases from V and 5 from J, leaving 18 bases between them. This CDR3 has 16 amino acids. CDR3 in DNA: TGTGCCAGCAGCTTAAATCTAGCTAGTGTCGTGGAGACCCAGTACTTC. Its translation is CASSLNLASVVETQYF.

This sequence joins TRBV19 and TRBJ1-4; weak D call: TRBD1 (5 bases). Trimming removed 4 bases at V and 11 bases at J, with 23 bases between. The CDR3 is made up of 16 amino acids. Germline assignment: CDR1 LNHDA and CDR2 SQIVND (reference sequence). DNA for the CDR3: TGTGCCAGTAGTAGGTCGGGGGAAGGATTATTGGAGAAACTGTTTTTT. Translation gives CASSRSGEGLLEKLFF. Full variable domain (missing parts from reference TRBV19 and TRBJ1-4): DGGITQSPKYLFRKEGQNVTLSCEQNLNHDAMYWYRQDPGQGLRLIYYSQIVNDFQKGDIAEGYSVSREKKESFPLTVTSAQKNPTAFYLCASSRSGEGLLEKLFFGSGTQLSVL.

This chain links TRBV12-3 or TRBV12-4 with TRBJ1-6; the D is unclear. CDR3 length: 12 residues. Trimming removed 5 bases from V and 7 bases from J, with 6 bases in between. The CDR3 sequence is CASSRRNSPLHF. CDR3 sequence (DNA): TGTGCCAGCAGTCGCCGGAATTCACCCCTCCACTTT.